These 12 T cell receptor beta chains came from one sample sequenced in a study of blood T cell repertoires in COVID-19. TCRdb's copy holds only in-frame clones and misses some; the assay was immunoSEQ multiplex PCR. Here the sample spans around 72,000 clones, 88% being singletons. The specimen was peripheral blood. All receptors come from a man over 45 with acute or convalescent COVID-19.

The chain joins TRBV3-1 (or the pseudogene TRBV3-2) to TRBJ1-5; D possibly corresponds to TRBD1 (5 bases). The CDR3 spans 15 residues. V lost 1 base and J 5 bases, leaving 12 bases between the germline ends. Per the germline V gene, CDR1 is LGHDT and CDR2 is YNNKEL (reference sequence). In DNA, the CDR3 is TGTGCCAGCAGCCAAGGGCAGGGCCTATATCAGCCCCAGCATTTT. It is translated as CASSQGQGLYQPQHF.

The chain links TRBV19 to TRBJ1-5, with 7 nucleotides matching TRBD1. Germline assignment: CDR1 LNHDA and CDR2 SQIVND (reference sequence). V lost 5 bases, J lost 3 bases, and 7 bases stayed unmatched. This CDR3 spans 15 amino acids. This chain's CDR3 is CASSVGQAINQPQHF. CDR3 DNA sequence: TGTGCCAGTAGTGTCGGACAGGCGATCAATCAGCCCCAGCATTTT. Full variable domain (rest looked up from reference TRBV19 and TRBJ1-5): DGGITQSPKYLFRKEGQNVTLSCEQNLNHDAMYWYRQDPGQGLRLIYYSQIVNDFQKGDIAEGYSVSREKKESFPLTVTSAQKNPTAFYLCASSVGQAINQPQHFGDGTRLSIL.

This sequence joins TRBV6-2 or TRBV6-3 and TRBJ1-4, with a possible D match to TRBD1 (6 bases). CDR1 and CDR2 (germline): MNHEY, SVGEGT. The CDR3 extends over 16 amino acids. The V and J ends lost 3 bases and 5 bases respectively, with 16 bases between them. CDR3 sequence: CASSYYPGAPNEKLFF. The CDR3 nucleotides read TGTGCCAGCAGTTATTACCCAGGGGCCCCGAATGAAAAACTGTTTTTT.

This rearrangement joins TRBV11-2 to TRBJ1-1; TRBD1 might be the D (5 bases). There are 15 residues in the CDR3. The germline V and J ends were trimmed by 0 bases and 2 bases, with 10 bases remaining between them. Looked up from germline, CDR1 is SGHAT and CDR2 is FQNNGV. The CDR3 sequence: CASSLDPGFNTEAFF. CDR3 bases: TGTGCCAGCAGCTTAGATCCAGGGTTTAACACTGAAGCTTTCTTT.

The gene calls are TRBV27 and TRBJ2-7, with 8 nucleotides matching TRBD1. CDR3 size: 15 residues. CDR1 is MNHEY and CDR2 is SMNVEV in the germline V gene (reference sequence). The V gene end was trimmed by 2 bases and the J gene end by 4 bases; junction bases not matched to a gene: 7. In DNA form, the CDR3 reads TGTGCCAGCAGTTTACACGGACAGGGCAGTTACGAGCAGTACTTC. Protein product: CASSLHGQGSYEQYF.

The chain combines TRBV19 with TRBJ2-1, with 9 bases aligning to TRBD2. The V segment lost 3 bases and the J segment 3 bases; nucleotides outside the gene matches: 6. CDR1 LNHDA and CDR2 SQIVND come from the germline V gene (reference sequence). CDR3 length equals 16 residues. Here the CDR3 DNA reads TGTGCCAGTAGTATCGGGCTAGCGGGGAGCTACAATGAGCAGTTCTTC. It yields the protein CASSIGLAGSYNEQFF.

This chain joins TRBV6-5 and TRBJ1-2; 8 bases map to TRBD1. The germline V gene has CDR1 MNHEY and CDR2 SVGAGI. Trimming cost V 6 bases and J 4 bases; bases outside gene matches: 10. The CDR3 spans 15 residues. CDR3: CASRLDRGGSYGYTF. The CDR3 DNA reads as TGTGCCAGCAGACTAGACAGGGGTGGTAGCTATGGCTACACCTTC.

This rearrangement joins TRBV27 to TRBJ1-6; D call uncertain. Germline V gene data show CDR1 as MNHEY and CDR2 as SMNVEV (reference sequence). The CDR3 extends over 14 amino acids. Trimming pared 6 bases from V and 8 bases from J, leaving 14 bases between. This chain's CDR3 is CASRSPGSDSPLHF. DNA for the CDR3: TGTGCCAGCAGGTCCCCAGGCTCGGATTCACCCCTCCACTTT.

The chain couples TRBV7-8 to TRBJ1-5; D is possibly TRBD1 (6 bases). The ends were cut back, 1 base at V and 1 base at J, with 11 bases in the middle. The CDR3 totals 16 residues. Germline V gives CDR1 SGHVS, CDR2 FQNEAQ. CDR3 protein: CASSLGTGISNQPQHF. The CDR3 nucleotides are TGTGCCAGCAGCTTAGGAACAGGGATCAGCAATCAGCCCCAGCATTTT.

J is TRBJ2-7 and V is TRBV6-6; 7 bases line up with TRBD1. The germline V gene has CDR1 MNHNY and CDR2 SVGAGI (reference sequence). The CDR3 has 12 amino acids. The junction had 4 bases not matched to a gene; V was cut back by 6 bases and J by 5 bases. CDR3 amino acids: CASRDRDHEQYF. Written as DNA, the CDR3 is TGTGCCAGCAGAGACAGGGACCACGAGCAGTACTTC.

V gene TRBV18 combines with J gene TRBJ2-6, with D possibly being TRBD1 (6 bases). The ends were cut back, 0 bases at V and 0 bases at J, with 9 bases in the middle. This CDR3 region has 17 residues. Germline V gives CDR1 KGHSH, CDR2 LQKENI. CDR3 amino acids: CASSPPTGSSGANVLTF. The CDR3 region has the DNA TGTGCCAGCTCACCACCGACAGGTAGCTCTGGGGCCAACGTCCTGACTTTC. The whole variable domain, filled in from reference TRBV18 and TRBJ2-6, reads NAGVMQNPRHLVRRRGQEARLRCSPMKGHSHVYWYRQLPEEGLKFMVYLQKENIIDESGMPKERFSAEFPKEGPSILRIQQVVRGDSAAYFCASSPPTGSSGANVLTFGAGSRLTVL.

The rearrangement uses TRBV5-1 and TRBJ2-7, with D maybe TRBD1 (6 bases). V was shortened by 0 bases and J by 6 bases, with 22 bases between the two germline ends. The length of the CDR3 is 17 residues. Germline CDR1 SGHRS, CDR2 YFSETQ. Written as DNA, the CDR3 is TGCGCCAGCAGCTTGGCGTCAGGGGTTATGGGCGCTCGCGAGCAGTACTTC. Its translation: CASSLASGVMGAREQYF.